The rows below give T cell receptor beta chains drawn from one sample of a study of blood T cell repertoires in COVID-19. Sequencing was performed with immunoSEQ multiplex PCR; in TCRdb, only in-frame clones are kept and a portion is missing. The table records about 200,000 clones, about 90% of them present only once. Sequencing was done on a sample of PBMCs or T cells enriched from blood (not recorded which). These receptors were collected from a man younger than 40 who had recovered from COVID-19. Each CDR3 is given with its conserved first and last residue. The D gene is left open where the match is weak. The size of a clone is reported for some rows only, either as once, few or many, or as a class for expanded clones.

clone_size	d_call	j_call	v_call	cdr3_nt	cdr3_aa
.	.	TRBJ2-5	TRBV3-1/TRBV3-2	TGTGCCAGCAGCCAAGGACAGGCTCAATGGGAGACCCAGTACTTC	CASSQGQAQWETQYF
.	.	TRBJ2-3	TRBV6-2/TRBV6-3	TGTGCCAGCAGTTACTCGTCCGGAGATACGCAGTATTTT	CASSYSSGDTQYF
.	TRBD1	TRBJ2-3	TRBV6-6	TGTGCCAGCAGTCGACAGGGTGGAGCAGATACGCAGTATTTT	CASSRQGGADTQYF
.	.	TRBJ2-5	TRBV7-6	TGTGCCAGCAGCTTACCTTTCGGGGGAGTAGAGACCCAGTACTTC	CASSLPFGGVETQYF
.	.	TRBJ2-3	TRBV15	TGTGCCACCAGCAGAGTTGGAGGGCGTTGGGGCACAGATACGCAGTATTTT	CATSRVGGRWGTDTQYF
.	TRBD1	TRBJ1-2	TRBV29-1	TGCAGCTCCTGGACAGGGACGTATGGCTACACCTTC	CSSWTGTYGYTF
.	.	TRBJ2-7	TRBV7-9	TGTGCCAGCAGCTCCGTCCGGCAAAACTGGAGAGGTTCCTACGAGCAGTACTTC	CASSSVRQNWRGSYEQYF
.	.	TRBJ2-7	TRBV24-1	TGTGCCACCAGTGACCCGGGTAAGCCAGAGCAGTACTTC	CATSDPGKPEQYF
.	.	TRBJ1-1	TRBV30	TGTGCCTGGAGTCTAGGGAGGAACACTGAAGCTTTCTTT	CAWSLGRNTEAFF
.	.	TRBJ1-1	TRBV6-1	TGTGCCAGCAGTGAGACCCCCAGGGGCCCCTACGAAGCTTTCTTT	CASSETPRGPYEAFF
.	.	TRBJ1-1	TRBV5-4	TGTGCCAGCAGCTTGGCCGGGGGGACATACACTGAAGCTTTCTTT	CASSLAGGTYTEAFF
.	.	TRBJ2-7	TRBV19	TGTGCCAGTAGTATTGGTCCCGAGGGCTACGAGCAGTACTTC	CASSIGPEGYEQYF
.	TRBD1	TRBJ1-4	TRBV10-2	TGCGCCAGCAGTGAAATAGGGGGCGGGAATGAAAAACTGTTTTTT	CASSEIGGGNEKLFF
.	.	TRBJ2-5	TRBV7-2	TGTGCCAGCAGCTTTGTTAGCGTAGAGACCCAGTACTTC	CASSFVSVETQYF
.	.	TRBJ1-4	TRBV18	TGTGCCAGCTCATTGGGACAAGGCCCCATTTCTGTTGAAAAACTGTTTTTT	CASSLGQGPISVEKLFF
.	.	TRBJ2-6	TRBV10-3	TGTGCCGCACAGGGCACTGGGGCCAACGTCCTGACTTTC	CAAQGTGANVLTF
.	.	TRBJ1-1	TRBV6-5	TGTGCCAGCTATCGGCAGCGGGACACTGAAGCTTTCTTT	CASYRQRDTEAFF
.	TRBD1	TRBJ2-1	TRBV25-1	TGTGCCAGCAGCCTAGGGGGCCCCAATGAGCAGTTCTTC	CASSLGGPNEQFF
once	TRBD2	TRBJ2-3	TRBV18	TGTGCCAGCTCACCCGGGGGGGCAGATACGCAGTATTTT	CASSPGGADTQYF
.	TRBD1	TRBJ1-2	TRBV12-3/TRBV12-4	TGTGCCAGCACCTTTGGACAGGGCCTCGGCTACACCTTC	CASTFGQGLGYTF
.	TRBD2	TRBJ2-2	TRBV5-4	TGTGCCAGCAGCTTGCCCTATAGCGGGGGAAAAACCGGGGAGCTGTTTTTT	CASSLPYSGGKTGELFF
once	TRBD1	TRBJ2-4	TRBV12-3/TRBV12-4	TGTGCCAGCAGTCCAGGGGGCGAGGACATTCAGTACTTC	CASSPGGEDIQYF
once	TRBD1	TRBJ1-2	TRBV10-3	TGTGCCATCAGTGTAGGGCAGGGGGCAATCGATGGCTACACCTTC	CAISVGQGAIDGYTF
.	TRBD1	TRBJ1-2	TRBV29-1	TGCAGCGTTGTTCGGCAGGGGGCAACTGACTATGGCTACACCTTC	CSVVRQGATDYGYTF
.	.	TRBJ2-4	TRBV2	TGTGCCAGCAGTGACCTCTACAAAAACATTCAGTACTTC	CASSDLYKNIQYF
.	.	TRBJ2-1	TRBV29-1	TGCAGCGTCCGGACACCCTTCATCAACAATGAGCAGTTCTTC	CSVRTPFINNEQFF
once	TRBD2	TRBJ2-5	TRBV9	TGTGCCAGCAGCGTAGGTGTCGGGCTAGCGGGAGTGCAAGAGACCCAGTACTTC	CASSVGVGLAGVQETQYF
.	TRBD1	TRBJ1-1	TRBV6-5	TGTGCCAGCAGCCCCGGGACAGTGACGAACACTGAAGCTTTCTTT	CASSPGTVTNTEAFF
.	TRBD2	TRBJ2-3	TRBV4-1	TGCGCCAGCAGCCAAGAAGGCTGGACTAGCGGGAGTGATACGCAGTATTTT	CASSQEGWTSGSDTQYF
once	.	TRBJ1-1	TRBV15	TGTGCCACCAGCAGGGACAGATTGAACACTGAAGCTTTCTTT	CATSRDRLNTEAFF
.	TRBD1	TRBJ2-7	TRBV28	TGTGCCAGCAGCGAAGCCGGGACAGCTATTAACGAGCAGTACTTC	CASSEAGTAINEQYF